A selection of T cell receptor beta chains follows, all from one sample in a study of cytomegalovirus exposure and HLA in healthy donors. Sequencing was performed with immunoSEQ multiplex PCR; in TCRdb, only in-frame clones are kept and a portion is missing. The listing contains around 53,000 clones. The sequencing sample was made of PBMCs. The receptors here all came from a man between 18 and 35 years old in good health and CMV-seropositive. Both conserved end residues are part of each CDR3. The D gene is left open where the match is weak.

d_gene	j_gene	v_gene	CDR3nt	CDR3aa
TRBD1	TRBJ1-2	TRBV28	TGTGCCAGCGGCAGGGGGCGGGAGGGCTACACCTTC	CASGRGREGYTF
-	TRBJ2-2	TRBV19	TGTGCCAGTAGTATCGGGACGGGACTCACCGGGGAGCTGTTTTTT	CASSIGTGLTGELFF
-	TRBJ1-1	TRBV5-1	TGCGCCAGCAGCTTGGTAACAGGGCTCGGAGACACTGAAGCTTTCTTT	CASSLVTGLGDTEAFF
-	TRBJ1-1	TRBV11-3	TGTGCCAGCAGCCCCGGGACAAGGAAGGGAGAAGCTTTCTTT	CASSPGTRKGEAFF
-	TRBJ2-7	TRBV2	TGTGCCAGCAGTCCGGGTGTAGGCGAGCAGTACTTC	CASSPGVGEQYF
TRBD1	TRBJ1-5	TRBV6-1	TGTGCCATCGGACAGGGAAGAGGTGATCAGCCCCAGCATTTT	CAIGQGRGDQPQHF
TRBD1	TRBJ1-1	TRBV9	TGTGCCAGCAGCGGGTCGACAGGGGTGTCTGAAGCTTTCTTT	CASSGSTGVSEAFF
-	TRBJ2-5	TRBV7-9	TGTGCCAGCAGCTTCCGGACAGAGCAAGAGACCCAGTACTTC	CASSFRTEQETQYF
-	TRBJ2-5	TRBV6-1	TGTGCCAGCAGTGCCTTCGACTATCCCGAGACCCAGTACTTC	CASSAFDYPETQYF
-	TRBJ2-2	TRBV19	TGTGCCAGTAGTATAGATCCGGCGGCAGGGGGGACCGGGGAGCTGTTTTTT	CASSIDPAAGGTGELFF
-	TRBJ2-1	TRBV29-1	TGCAGCGCTTCCTCGCTAGCTTACAATGAGCAGTTCTTC	CSASSLAYNEQFF
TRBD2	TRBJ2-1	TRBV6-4	TGTGCCAGCAGTAATATAGCGGGACTCCATGAGCAGTTCTTC	CASSNIAGLHEQFF
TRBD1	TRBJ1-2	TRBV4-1	TGCGCCAGCAGCCAGTACACAGGGGGCCAGTGGCACTATGGCTACACCTTC	CASSQYTGGQWHYGYTF
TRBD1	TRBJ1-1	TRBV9	TGTGCCAGCAGCGCCCCGGGACAGATGAACACTGAAGCTTTCTTT	CASSAPGQMNTEAFF
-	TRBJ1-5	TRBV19	TGTGCCAGTAGTATTCGTGGTTCCTCACGGGAGGGTCAGCCCCAGCATTTT	CASSIRGSSREGQPQHF
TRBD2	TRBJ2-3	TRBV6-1	TGTGCCAGCAGTGAAGTTAGCGGGAGCGCAGATACGCAGTATTTT	CASSEVSGSADTQYF
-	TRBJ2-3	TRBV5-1	TGCGCCAGCAGCTCTAGTGGGAGCGATGCGCAGTATTTT	CASSSSGSDAQYF
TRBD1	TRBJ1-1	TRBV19	TGTGCCAGTAGTTCGCACCCGGGACAGGGTCATGAAGACACTGAAGCTTTCTTT	CASSSHPGQGHEDTEAFF
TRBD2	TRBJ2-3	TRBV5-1	TGCGCCAGCAATCCGCTGGGGGGAGGGTCCACAGATACGCAGTATTTT	CASNPLGGGSTDTQYF
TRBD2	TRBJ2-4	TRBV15	TGTGCCACCAGCCGGACGACTAGCGGGGTTGCCAAAAACATTCAGTACTTC	CATSRTTSGVAKNIQYF
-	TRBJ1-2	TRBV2	TGTGCCAGCAGTGAAATCAGGGGATGGGGCTACACCTTC	CASSEIRGWGYTF
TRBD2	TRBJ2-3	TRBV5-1	TGCGCCAGCAGCTCCAACCGGGGGGGATTCAGCACAGATACGCAGTATTTT	CASSSNRGGFSTDTQYF
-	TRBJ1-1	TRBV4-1	TGCGCCAGCAGCCATGGGGGCAGGGGCCTGAACACTGAAGCTTTCTTT	CASSHGGRGLNTEAFF
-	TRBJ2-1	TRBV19	TGTGCCAGTAGTATGGCTGTAATAAGTAGTAGCGTCTTC	CASSMAVISSSVF
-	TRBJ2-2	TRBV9	TGTGCCAGCAGCGTAGACGGATGGCAGGCGAACACCGGGGAGCTGTTTTTT	CASSVDGWQANTGELFF
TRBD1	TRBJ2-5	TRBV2	TGTGCCAGCAGTGACACAGGGGGACAGGGGTACCAAGAGACCCAGTACTTC	CASSDTGGQGYQETQYF
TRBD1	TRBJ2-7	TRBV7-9	TGTGCCAGCAGCCCCGGACAGGACTACGAGCAGTACTTC	CASSPGQDYEQYF
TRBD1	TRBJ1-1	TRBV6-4	TGTGCCAGCAGCGAGACAGGGATGAACACTGAAGCTTTCTTT	CASSETGMNTEAFF
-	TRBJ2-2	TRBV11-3	TGTGCCAGCAGCTTAGAAGGAGGCGGGGAGCTGTTTTTT	CASSLEGGGELFF
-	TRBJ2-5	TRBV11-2	TGTGCCAGCAGGTTTACAGGCCAAGAGACCCAGTACTTC	CASRFTGQETQYF
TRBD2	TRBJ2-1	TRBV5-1	TGCGCCAGCAGCTTGGGATGGACTAGTACAGATGAGCAGTTCTTC	CASSLGWTSTDEQFF
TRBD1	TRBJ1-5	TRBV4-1	TGCGCCAGCAGCCAAGGACAGGGGGCGGGTAATCAGCCCCAGCATTTT	CASSQGQGAGNQPQHF
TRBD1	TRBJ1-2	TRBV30	TGTGCCTGGAGTGTAGACAGGGGGTGGAGAGGCTACACCTTC	CAWSVDRGWRGYTF
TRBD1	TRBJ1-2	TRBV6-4	TGTGCCAGCAGTGGCCCCCGGACAGGGATCTATGGCTACACCTTC	CASSGPRTGIYGYTF
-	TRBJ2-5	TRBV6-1	TGTGCCAGCAGTCCTAGACCACGGGAGACCCAGTACTTC	CASSPRPRETQYF
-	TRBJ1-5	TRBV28	TGTGCCAGCAGTCTAGGCGGGATCCGACAGCCCCAGCATTTT	CASSLGGIRQPQHF
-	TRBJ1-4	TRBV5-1	TGCGCCAGCAGATTGCAGGGAAACGAAAAACTGTTTTTT	CASRLQGNEKLFF
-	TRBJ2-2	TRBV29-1	TGCAGCGTTAGTTTTTACGAGGACACCGGGGAGCTGTTTTTT	CSVSFYEDTGELFF
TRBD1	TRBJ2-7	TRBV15	TGTGCCACCAGCAGAGATCGGGACAGGAACTCCTACGAGCAGTACTTC	CATSRDRDRNSYEQYF
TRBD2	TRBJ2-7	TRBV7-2	TGTGCCAGCAGCTCCTCCTGGACTAGCGGGAGGAGGTTCCCATACGAGCAGTACTTC	CASSSSWTSGRRFPYEQYF
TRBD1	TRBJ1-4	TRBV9	TGTGCCAGCAGTGTAGTGGGACAGGGTAATGAAAAACTGTTTTTT	CASSVVGQGNEKLFF
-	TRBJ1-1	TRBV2	TGTGCCAGCAGTGATGAGGGGGTGGCTGAAGCTTTCTTT	CASSDEGVAEAFF
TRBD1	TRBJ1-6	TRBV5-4	TGTGCCAGCATGAATCAAAAAGGGGACAGGGGACGGAATTCACCCCTCCACTTT	CASMNQKGDRGRNSPLHF
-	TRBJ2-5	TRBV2	TGTGCCAGCACCCATTCCCAGGGGCGTGAGACCCAGTACTTC	CASTHSQGRETQYF
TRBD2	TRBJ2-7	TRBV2	TGTGCCAGCAGTTACACTCGGACTAGCGGCTACGAGCAGTACTTC	CASSYTRTSGYEQYF
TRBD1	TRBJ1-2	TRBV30	TGTGCCTCCCGACAGGGGGCTGCTTCTAACTATGGCTACACCTTC	CASRQGAASNYGYTF
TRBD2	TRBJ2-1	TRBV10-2	TGCGCCAGCAACCGAGGGGCGGGAGCATACAATGAGCAGTTCTTC	CASNRGAGAYNEQFF
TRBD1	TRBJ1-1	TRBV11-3	TGTGCCAGCACAGACAGTCGAGGGGGCAACACTGAAGCTTTCTTT	CASTDSRGGNTEAFF
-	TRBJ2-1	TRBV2	TGTGCCAGCACTCTCAGGGGAGAGTCCTACAATGAGCAGTTCTTC	CASTLRGESYNEQFF
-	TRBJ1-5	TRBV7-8	TGTGCCAGCAGTCTCCTAACTGGTGGTAGCAATCAGCCCCAGCATTTT	CASSLLTGGSNQPQHF